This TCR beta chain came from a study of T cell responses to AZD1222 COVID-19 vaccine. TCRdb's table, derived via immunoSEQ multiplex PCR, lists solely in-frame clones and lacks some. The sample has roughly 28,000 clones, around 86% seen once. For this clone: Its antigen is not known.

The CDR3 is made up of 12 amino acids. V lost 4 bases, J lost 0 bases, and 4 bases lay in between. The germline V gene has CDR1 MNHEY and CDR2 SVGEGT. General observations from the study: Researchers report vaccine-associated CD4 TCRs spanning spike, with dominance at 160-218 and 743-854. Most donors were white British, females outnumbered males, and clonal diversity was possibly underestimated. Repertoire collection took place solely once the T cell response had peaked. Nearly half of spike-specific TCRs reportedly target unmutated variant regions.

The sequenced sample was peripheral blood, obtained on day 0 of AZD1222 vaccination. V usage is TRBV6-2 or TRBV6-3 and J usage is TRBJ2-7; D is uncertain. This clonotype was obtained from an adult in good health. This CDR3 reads CASSSLSYEQYF. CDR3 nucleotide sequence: TGTGCCAGCAGTTCACTCTCCTACGAGCAGTACTTC.